The present entry profiles one TCR beta chain with its context. What it recognizes is unknown. This sample stems from a study of cytomegalovirus exposure and HLA in healthy donors. General observations from the study: The study dropped some indistinguishable V segments, TRBV6-2 and TRBV6-3 among them. When a later analysis was performed, an Asian-associated ancestry cluster reportedly had fewer N-insertions than the approximately 690-donor mean. The productive fraction for most TCR beta V segments was about 90% or about 30% in an earlier analysis.

Primers included in the PCR were 60 Vbeta and 13 Jbeta primers. Clones were sequenced by immunoSEQ multiplex PCR, and TCRdb holds only the in-frame ones, with some missing. The sample comprises some 200,000 clones, around 88% of which are singletons, and roughly 0.99% rests with the top ten. The CDR3 is made up of 13 amino acids. Germline values: CDR1 SGHRS, CDR2 YFSETQ. V was pared by 0 bases and J by 4 bases, with 7 bases between. The source material was PBMCs. This receptor was taken from a young woman in good health and CMV-seronegative. The chain has TRBV5-1 and TRBJ1-1; D ambiguous. The chain's CDR3 is CASSLAGFTEAFF. For the CDR3, the DNA is TGCGCCAGCAGCTTGGCCGGGTTCACTGAAGCTTTCTTT.